Reported below is one T cell receptor (beta chain). Libraries were prepared by immunoSEQ multiplex PCR; TCRdb keeps only in-frame clonotypes and omits some of them. The repertoire holds approximately 130,000 clones, with approximately 80% as singletons. This record comes from a study of blood T cell repertoires in COVID-19. Background on the study: Sources were T cells, B-cell-depleted T cells, or PBMCs; the material itself was cDNA or gDNA.

Germline V CDR1 and CDR2: SGHTA, FQGNSA. The CDR3 sequence is 14 residues long. The V end lost 5 bases, the J end lost 7 bases, and 15 bases lay between the germline ends. Sequenced sample: peripheral blood. This TCR derives from an older man with acute or convalescent COVID-19. The chain carries TRBV7-2 and TRBJ2-1; D unresolved. This CDR3 is CASSTPEAGNEQFF. CDR3 coding DNA: TGTGCCAGCAGCACCCCCGAGGCCGGGAATGAGCAGTTCTTC.